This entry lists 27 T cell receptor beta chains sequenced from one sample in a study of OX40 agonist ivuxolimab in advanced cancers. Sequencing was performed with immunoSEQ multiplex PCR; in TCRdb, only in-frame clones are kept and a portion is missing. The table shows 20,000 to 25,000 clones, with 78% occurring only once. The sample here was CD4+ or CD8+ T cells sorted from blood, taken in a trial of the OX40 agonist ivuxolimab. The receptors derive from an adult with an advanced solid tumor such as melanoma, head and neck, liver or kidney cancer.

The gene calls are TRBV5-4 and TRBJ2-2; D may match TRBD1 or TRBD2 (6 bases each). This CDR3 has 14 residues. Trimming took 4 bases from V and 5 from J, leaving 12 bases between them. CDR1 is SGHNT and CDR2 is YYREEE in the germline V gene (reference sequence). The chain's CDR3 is CASSLGGGTGELFF. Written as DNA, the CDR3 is TGTGCCAGCAGCCTTGGAGGGGGGACCGGGGAGCTGTTTTTT.

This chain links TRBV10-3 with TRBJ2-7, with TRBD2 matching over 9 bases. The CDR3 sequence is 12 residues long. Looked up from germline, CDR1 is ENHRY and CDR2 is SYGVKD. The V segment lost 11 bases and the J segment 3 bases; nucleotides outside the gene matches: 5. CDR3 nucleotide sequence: TGTGCCGCGCGGGGGGGGGACTACGAGCAGTACTTC. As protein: CAARGGDYEQYF.

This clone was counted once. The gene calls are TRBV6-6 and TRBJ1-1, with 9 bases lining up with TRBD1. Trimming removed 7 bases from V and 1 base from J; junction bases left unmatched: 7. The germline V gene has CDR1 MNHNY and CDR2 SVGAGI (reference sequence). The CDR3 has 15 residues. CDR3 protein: CASNLDRGANTEAFF. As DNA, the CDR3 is TGTGCCAGCAACCTCGACAGGGGGGCGAACACTGAAGCTTTCTTT.

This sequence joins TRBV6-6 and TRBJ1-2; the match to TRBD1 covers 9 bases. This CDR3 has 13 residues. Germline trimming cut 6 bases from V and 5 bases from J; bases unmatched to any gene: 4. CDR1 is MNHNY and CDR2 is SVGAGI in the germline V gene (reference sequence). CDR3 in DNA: TGTGCCAGCAGACCGGGACAGGGTTATGGCTACACCTTC. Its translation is CASRPGQGYGYTF.

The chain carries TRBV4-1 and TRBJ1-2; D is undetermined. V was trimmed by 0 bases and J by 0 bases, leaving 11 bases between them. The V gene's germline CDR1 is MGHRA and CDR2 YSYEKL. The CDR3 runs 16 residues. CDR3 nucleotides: TGCGCCAGCAGCCAAGATTACACCACTTCTAACTATGGCTACACCTTC. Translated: CASSQDYTTSNYGYTF.

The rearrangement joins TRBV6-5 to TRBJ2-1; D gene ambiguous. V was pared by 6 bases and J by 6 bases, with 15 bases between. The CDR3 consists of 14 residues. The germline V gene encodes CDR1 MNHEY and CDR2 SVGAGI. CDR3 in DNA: TGTGCCAGCAGACCTAGACCCACTCTCAATGAGCAGTTCTTC. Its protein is CASRPRPTLNEQFF.

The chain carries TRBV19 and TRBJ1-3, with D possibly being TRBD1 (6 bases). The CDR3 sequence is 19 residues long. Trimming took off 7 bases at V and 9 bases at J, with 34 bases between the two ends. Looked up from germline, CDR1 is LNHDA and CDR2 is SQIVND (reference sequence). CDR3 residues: CASTAEPPRGGQRGRTIYF. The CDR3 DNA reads TGTGCCAGTACCGCCGAGCCCCCACGGGGGGGCCAACGGGGTCGCACCATATATTTT.

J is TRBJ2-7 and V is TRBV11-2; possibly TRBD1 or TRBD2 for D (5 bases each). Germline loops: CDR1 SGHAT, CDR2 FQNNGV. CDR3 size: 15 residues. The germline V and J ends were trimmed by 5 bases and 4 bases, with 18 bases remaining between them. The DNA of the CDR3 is TGTGCCAGCAGCCTCCGGGACCTAAATCGATACGAGCAGTACTTC. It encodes CASSLRDLNRYEQYF.

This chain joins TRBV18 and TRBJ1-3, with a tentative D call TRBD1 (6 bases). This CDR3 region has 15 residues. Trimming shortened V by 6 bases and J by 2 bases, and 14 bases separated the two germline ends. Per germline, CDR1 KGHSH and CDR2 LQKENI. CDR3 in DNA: TGTGCCAGCTCTTCACCCGGGACAACTGGAAACACCATATATTTT. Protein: CASSSPGTTGNTIYF.

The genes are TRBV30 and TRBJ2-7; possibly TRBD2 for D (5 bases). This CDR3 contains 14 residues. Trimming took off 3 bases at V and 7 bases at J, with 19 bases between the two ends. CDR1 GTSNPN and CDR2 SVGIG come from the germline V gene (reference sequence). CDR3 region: CAWRPIIGPGEQYF. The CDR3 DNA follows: TGTGCCTGGAGGCCAATAATCGGGCCGGGGGAGCAGTACTTC.

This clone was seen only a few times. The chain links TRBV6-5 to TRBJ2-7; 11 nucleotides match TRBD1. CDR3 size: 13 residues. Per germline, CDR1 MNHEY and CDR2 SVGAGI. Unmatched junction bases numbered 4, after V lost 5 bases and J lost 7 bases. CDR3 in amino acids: CASSDGTGGEQYF. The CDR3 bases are TGTGCCAGCAGTGACGGGACAGGGGGAGAGCAGTACTTC.

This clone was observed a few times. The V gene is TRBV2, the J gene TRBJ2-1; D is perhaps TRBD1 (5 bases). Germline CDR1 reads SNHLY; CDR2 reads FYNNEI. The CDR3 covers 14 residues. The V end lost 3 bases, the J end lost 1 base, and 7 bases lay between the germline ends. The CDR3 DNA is TGTGCCAGCAGTGAGGACAAGTCCTACAATGAGCAGTTCTTC. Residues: CASSEDKSYNEQFF.

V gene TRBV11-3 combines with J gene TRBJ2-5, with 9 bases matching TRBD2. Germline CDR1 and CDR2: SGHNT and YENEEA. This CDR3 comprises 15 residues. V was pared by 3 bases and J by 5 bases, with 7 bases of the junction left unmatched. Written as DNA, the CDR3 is TGTGCCAGCAGCTTTGGCGGGAGGGCAGGCGAGACCCAGTACTTC. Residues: CASSFGGRAGETQYF. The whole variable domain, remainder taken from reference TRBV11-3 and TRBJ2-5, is EAGVVQSPRYKIIEKKQPVAFWCNPISGHNTLYWYLQNLGQGPELLIRYENEEAVDDSQLPKDRFSAERLKGVDSTLKIQPAELGDSAVYLCASSFGGRAGETQYFGPGTRLLVL.

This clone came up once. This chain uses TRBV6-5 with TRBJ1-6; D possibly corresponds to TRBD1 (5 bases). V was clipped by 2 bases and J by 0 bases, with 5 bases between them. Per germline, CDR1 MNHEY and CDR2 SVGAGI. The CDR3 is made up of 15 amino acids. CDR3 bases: TGTGCCAGCAGTTACGGGGGCTCCTATAATTCACCCCTCCACTTT. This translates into CASSYGGSYNSPLHF.

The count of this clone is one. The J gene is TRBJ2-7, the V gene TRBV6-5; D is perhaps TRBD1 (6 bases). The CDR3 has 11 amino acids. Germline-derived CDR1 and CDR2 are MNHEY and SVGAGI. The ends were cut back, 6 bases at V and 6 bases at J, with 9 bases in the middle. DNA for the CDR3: TGTGCCAGCAGGGCAGGGGCCGAGCAGTACTTC. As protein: CASRAGAEQYF.

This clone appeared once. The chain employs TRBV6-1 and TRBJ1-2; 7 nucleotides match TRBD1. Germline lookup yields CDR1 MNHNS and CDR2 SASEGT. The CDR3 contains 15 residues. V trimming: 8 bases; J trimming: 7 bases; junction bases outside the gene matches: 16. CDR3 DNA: TGTGCCAGCCAGGCCCAGATAGGACAGGCAGGTGGCTACACCTTC. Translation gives CASQAQIGQAGGYTF.

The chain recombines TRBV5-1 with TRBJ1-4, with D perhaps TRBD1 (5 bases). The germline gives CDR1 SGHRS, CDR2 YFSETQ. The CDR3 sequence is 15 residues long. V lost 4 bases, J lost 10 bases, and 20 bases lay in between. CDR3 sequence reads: CASSPGQVSQGKLFF. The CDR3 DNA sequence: TGCGCCAGCAGCCCCGGACAAGTGTCTCAGGGAAAACTGTTTTTT.

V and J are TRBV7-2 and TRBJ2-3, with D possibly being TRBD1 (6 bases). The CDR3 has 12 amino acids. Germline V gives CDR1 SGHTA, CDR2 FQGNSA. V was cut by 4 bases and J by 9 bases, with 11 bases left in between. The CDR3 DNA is TGTGCCAGCAGCTCCGACAGGACGACGCAGTATTTT. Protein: CASSSDRTTQYF.

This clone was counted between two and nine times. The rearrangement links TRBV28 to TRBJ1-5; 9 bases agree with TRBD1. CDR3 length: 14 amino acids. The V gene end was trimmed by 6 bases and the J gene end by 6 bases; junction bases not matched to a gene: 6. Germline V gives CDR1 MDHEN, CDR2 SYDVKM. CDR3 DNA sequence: TGTGCCAGCAGAGCCGGGACAGGGAGTCAGCCCCAGCATTTT. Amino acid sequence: CASRAGTGSQPQHF.

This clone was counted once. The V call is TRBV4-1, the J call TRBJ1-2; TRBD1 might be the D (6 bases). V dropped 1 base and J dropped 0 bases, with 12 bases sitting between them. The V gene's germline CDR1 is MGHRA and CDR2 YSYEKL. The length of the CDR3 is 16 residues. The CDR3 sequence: CASSQVQGGSNYGYTF. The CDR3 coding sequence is TGCGCCAGCAGCCAAGTACAGGGAGGGTCTAACTATGGCTACACCTTC.

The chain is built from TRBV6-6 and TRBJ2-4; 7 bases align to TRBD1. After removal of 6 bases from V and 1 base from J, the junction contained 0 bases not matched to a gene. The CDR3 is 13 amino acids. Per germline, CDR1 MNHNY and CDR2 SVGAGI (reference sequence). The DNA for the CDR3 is TGTGCCAGCAGGGACAGGGCCAAAAACATTCAGTACTTC. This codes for CASRDRAKNIQYF.

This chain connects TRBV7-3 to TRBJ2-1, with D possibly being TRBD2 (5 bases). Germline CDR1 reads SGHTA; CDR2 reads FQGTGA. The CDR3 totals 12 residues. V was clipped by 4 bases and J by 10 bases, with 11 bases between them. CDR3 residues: CASSWESLEQFF. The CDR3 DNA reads TGTGCCAGCAGCTGGGAGTCTTTAGAGCAGTTCTTC.

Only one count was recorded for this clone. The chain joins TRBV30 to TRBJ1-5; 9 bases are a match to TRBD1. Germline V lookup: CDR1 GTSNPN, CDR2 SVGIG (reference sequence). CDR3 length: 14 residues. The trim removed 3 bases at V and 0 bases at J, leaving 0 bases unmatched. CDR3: CAWRTGGSNQPQHF. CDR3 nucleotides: TGTGCCTGGAGGACAGGGGGTAGCAATCAGCCCCAGCATTTT.

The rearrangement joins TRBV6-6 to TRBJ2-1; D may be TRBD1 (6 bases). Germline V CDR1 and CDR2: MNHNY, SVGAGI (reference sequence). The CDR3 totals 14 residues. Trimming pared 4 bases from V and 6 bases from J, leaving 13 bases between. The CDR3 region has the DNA TGTGCCAGCAGTTCGACAGGTGAGGGCAATGAGCAGTTCTTC. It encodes CASSSTGEGNEQFF.

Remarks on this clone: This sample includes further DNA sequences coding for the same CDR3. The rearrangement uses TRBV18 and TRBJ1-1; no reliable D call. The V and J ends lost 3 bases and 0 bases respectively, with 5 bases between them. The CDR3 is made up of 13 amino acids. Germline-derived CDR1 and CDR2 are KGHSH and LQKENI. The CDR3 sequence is CASSPGLNTEAFF. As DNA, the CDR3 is TGTGCCAGCTCACCTGGCCTGAACACTGAAGCTTTCTTT.

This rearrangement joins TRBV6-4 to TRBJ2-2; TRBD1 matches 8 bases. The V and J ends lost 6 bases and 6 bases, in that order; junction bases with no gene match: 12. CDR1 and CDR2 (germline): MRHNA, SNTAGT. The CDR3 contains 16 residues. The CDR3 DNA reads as TGTGCCAGCAGCGCCAGGACAGGGCGTAACGCCGGGGAGCTGTTTTTT. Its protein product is CASSARTGRNAGELFF.

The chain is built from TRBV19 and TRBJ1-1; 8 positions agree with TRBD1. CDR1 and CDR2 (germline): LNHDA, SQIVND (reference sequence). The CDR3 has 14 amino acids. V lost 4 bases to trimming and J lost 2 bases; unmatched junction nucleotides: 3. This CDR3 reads CASSSGQGNTEAFF. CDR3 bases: TGTGCCAGTAGTAGCGGACAGGGAAACACTGAAGCTTTCTTT.